These 27 T cell receptor beta chains came from one sample sequenced in a study of blood T cell repertoires in COVID-19. Sequencing used immunoSEQ multiplex PCR; TCRdb keeps in-frame clones, though not all of them. There are 9,500 to 15,000 clones in the sample; 60% to 75% occur only once, and 6% lies in the top ten. The source material was peripheral blood. These receptors all stem from a man aged 55 to 69 with COVID-19, enrolled during active disease.

This clone has only one observation. The J gene is TRBJ2-1, the V gene TRBV6-5; 7 nucleotides agree with TRBD2. The CDR3 has 13 residues. The J segment lost 2 bases and the V segment lost 8 bases, leaving 3 bases of the junction unmatched. Germline V gene sequence: CDR1 MNHEY, CDR2 SVGAGI. CDR3 bases: TGTGCCAGCCGGGGGGATGCCTACAATGAGCAGTTCTTC. Its translation: CASRGDAYNEQFF.

By proportion, this clone is medium-sized. V is TRBV25-1 and J is TRBJ1-1, with D possibly TRBD1 on 6 matching bases. The ends were cut back, 6 bases at V and 11 bases at J, with 19 bases in the middle. The V gene's germline CDR1 is MGHDK and CDR2 SYGVNS. The CDR3 spans 13 residues. The CDR3 DNA reads TGTGCCAGCAGCGCTCAGGGGATATTAACGGCTTTCTTT. This encodes CASSAQGILTAFF.

The chain joins TRBV28 to TRBJ2-7; TRBD2 matches at 8 bases. This CDR3 is 12 amino acids long. Germline CDR1 MDHEN, CDR2 SYDVKM. Germline trimming cut 7 bases from V and 6 bases from J; bases unmatched to any gene: 5. The CDR3: CASTGGGPEQYF. The CDR3 bases are TGTGCCAGCACGGGAGGGGGGCCCGAGCAGTACTTC.

This chain joins TRBV5-6 and TRBJ2-7; D uncertain. The CDR3 covers 13 residues. The V end was cut by 4 bases, the J end by 0 bases, with 8 bases between. The germline gives CDR1 SGHDT, CDR2 YYEEEE. CDR3 in DNA: TGTGCCAGCAGCCGTCCTAGCTCCTACGAGCAGTACTTC. Translation: CASSRPSSYEQYF.

This clone appeared a few times. This rearrangement joins TRBV2 to TRBJ1-1, with 8 nucleotides matching TRBD1. The CDR3 sequence is 15 residues long. Germline CDR1 reads SNHLY; CDR2 reads FYNNEI. After removal of 6 bases from V and 1 base from J, the junction contained 7 bases not matched to a gene. CDR3 DNA sequence: TGTGCCAGCAGAAACCGACAGGGGACGAACACTGAAGCTTTCTTT. Its protein is CASRNRQGTNTEAFF. Based on the CDR3 plus reference TRBV2 and TRBJ1-1, the full variable domain is EPEVTQTPSHQVTQMGQEVILRCVPISNHLYFYWYRQILGQKVEFLVSFYNNEISEKSEIFDDQFSVERPDGSNFTLKIRSTKLEDSAMYFCASRNRQGTNTEAFFGQGTRLTVV.

The rearrangement uses TRBV6-6 and TRBJ1-2; a weak D match, TRBD1 (5 bases). Trimming shortened V by 2 bases and J by 3 bases, and 13 bases separated the two germline ends. The germline V gene has CDR1 MNHNY and CDR2 SVGAGI (reference sequence). This CDR3 spans 15 amino acids. The CDR3 region is CASSYGSARDYGYTF. CDR3 DNA sequence: TGTGCCAGCAGTTACGGTTCCGCCAGGGACTATGGCTACACCTTC.

In this sample, this clone is medium-sized. The chain has TRBV7-9 and TRBJ2-3; 8 positions match TRBD1. The junction had 5 bases not matched to a gene; V was cut back by 2 bases and J by 1 base. Germline assignment: CDR1 SEHNR and CDR2 FQNEAQ (reference sequence). The CDR3 is made up of 16 amino acids. This CDR3 is CASSLSPGQGTDTQYF. CDR3 nucleotides: TGTGCCAGCAGCTTATCTCCGGGACAGGGCACAGATACGCAGTATTTT. Using reference TRBV7-9 and TRBJ2-3 for the parts outside the CDR3, the full variable domain is DTGVSQNPRHKITKRGQNVTFRCDPISEHNRLYWYRQTLGQGPEFLTYFQNEAQLEKSRLLSDRFSAERPKGSFSTLEIQRTEQGDSAMYLCASSLSPGQGTDTQYFGPGTRLTVL.

This chain joins TRBV5-6 and TRBJ2-2, with 7 bases that match TRBD2. Germline V gene lookup returns CDR1 SGHDT and CDR2 YYEEEE. The CDR3 has 15 amino acids. V trimming: 4 bases; J trimming: 1 base; junction bases outside the gene matches: 4. The DNA of the CDR3 is TGTGCCAGCAGCCAGCGGGGTTTGAACACCGGGGAGCTGTTTTTT. This sequence encodes CASSQRGLNTGELFF. Using reference TRBV5-6 and TRBJ2-2 for the parts outside the CDR3, the full variable domain is DAGVTQSPTHLIKTRGQQVTLRCSPKSGHDTVSWYQQALGQGPQFIFQYYEEEERQRGNFPDRFSGHQFPNYSSELNVNALLLGDSALYLCASSQRGLNTGELFFGEGSRLTVL.

This chain uses TRBV3-1 (or the pseudogene TRBV3-2) with TRBJ2-2; D gene unclear. CDR3 size: 12 residues. CDR1 and CDR2 (germline): LGHDT, YNNKEL (reference sequence). V was pared by 4 bases and J by 8 bases, with 8 bases between. The CDR3 DNA follows: TGTGCCAGCAGCCCCTACGGTGGGGAGCTGTTTTTT. Protein product: CASSPYGGELFF.

The J gene is TRBJ2-1, the V gene TRBV13; 10 bases fit TRBD2. Per the germline V gene, CDR1 is PRHDT and CDR2 is FYEKMQ (reference sequence). There are 15 residues in the CDR3. V was pared by 2 bases and J by 9 bases, with 7 bases of the junction left unmatched. Here the CDR3 reads CASSLSRLAGAEQFF. The DNA of the CDR3 is TGTGCCAGCAGCTTATCTCGGCTAGCGGGAGCTGAGCAGTTCTTC.

The chain carries TRBV18 and TRBJ1-1, with 8 positions matching TRBD1. Germline-derived CDR1 and CDR2 are KGHSH and LQKENI. The length of the CDR3 is 14 residues. Losses at the gene ends were 4 bases for V and 3 bases for J; bases not matched to a gene: 4. This chain's CDR3 is CASSQQGEDTEAFF. The CDR3 DNA sequence: TGTGCCAGCTCACAACAGGGGGAGGACACTGAAGCTTTCTTT.

J is TRBJ2-2 and V is TRBV5-4; no clear D gene. This CDR3 spans 12 amino acids. Germline-derived CDR1 and CDR2 are SGHNT and YYREEE (reference sequence). The V end lost 0 bases, the J end lost 6 bases, and 3 bases lay between the germline ends. The CDR3 DNA follows: TGTGCCAGCAGCTTGGTAGCCGGGGAGCTGTTTTTT. This encodes CASSLVAGELFF.

The chain joins TRBV28 to TRBJ1-3, with 9 bases that match TRBD1. Germline V gives CDR1 MDHEN, CDR2 SYDVKM. This CDR3 region has 15 residues. V dropped 4 bases and J dropped 1; count of bases not matched to a gene: 2. The CDR3 coding sequence is TGTGCCAGCAGTTGGACAGGGGCTTCTGGAAACACCATATATTTT. As protein: CASSWTGASGNTIYF.

This clone was observed a few times. One junction end disagrees with the germline gene, perhaps due to a read error. This chain connects TRBV7-9 to TRBJ2-1, with TRBD2 matching over 8 bases. This CDR3 is 13 amino acids long. Germline V gene data show CDR1 as SEHNR and CDR2 as FQNEAQ (reference sequence). The CDR3 nucleotides read TGTGCCAGCAGCTTATTCGGGAAAAGCGGGGGCCTCTTC. Translating it yields CASSLFGKSGGLF.

The CDR3: CASSHLFSSEQFF. CDR3 nucleotides: TGTGCCAGCAGCCACCTATTCTCGAGTGAGCAGTTCTTC. The V and J genes are TRBV5-5 and TRBJ2-1; no reliable D call. The CDR3 is made up of 13 amino acids. Germline V gives CDR1 SGHKS, CDR2 YYEKEE (reference sequence). Deletions cut 4 bases from V and 9 bases from J, with 14 bases between.

The V call is TRBV7-9, the J call TRBJ1-1; no clear D. V gave up 6 bases and J gave up 1 base, with 15 bases separating them. Germline assignment: CDR1 SEHNR and CDR2 FQNEAQ (reference sequence). The CDR3 extends over 15 amino acids. The CDR3 region is CASRPLRLGNTEAFF. The CDR3 DNA is TGTGCCAGCAGGCCACTCCGTCTCGGGAACACTGAAGCTTTCTTT.

The CDR3, as DNA: TGTGCCTGGAGTAAAGCAGGCCGCTACGAGCAGTACTTC. Translation gives CAWSKAGRYEQYF. The chain has TRBV30 and TRBJ2-7; D call uncertain. The CDR3 length is 13 residues. Germline-derived CDR1 and CDR2 are GTSNPN and SVGIG (reference sequence). V lost 2 bases and J lost 3, with 11 bases in between.

The J gene is TRBJ1-5, the V gene TRBV16, with TRBD1 matching 9 bases. The germline CDR1 and CDR2 sequences are KGHSY and FQNENV. The CDR3 is 17 residues long. The V and J ends lost 4 bases and 6 bases, in that order; junction bases with no gene match: 13. The CDR3 region is CASSPLSTGTGTQPQHF. CDR3 DNA sequence: TGTGCCAGCAGCCCCCTGTCAACGGGGACAGGGACTCAGCCCCAGCATTTT.

CDR3 sequence reads: CASRPGTGGRWGNQPQHF. CDR3 DNA: TGTGCCAGCAGACCTGGGACAGGGGGTCGGTGGGGCAATCAGCCCCAGCATTTT. This chain joins TRBV6-2 or TRBV6-3 and TRBJ1-5, with TRBD1 matching 11 bases. The CDR3 sequence is 18 residues long. Per germline, CDR1 MNHEY and CDR2 SVGEGT. Trimming at V came to 6 bases and at J to 2 bases, leaving 12 bases not matched to a gene.

The CDR3 loop is CASSQVGTVEKLFF. CDR3 in DNA: TGCGCCAGCAGCCAAGTTGGGACAGTTGAAAAACTGTTTTTT. This rearrangement joins TRBV4-3 to TRBJ1-4; 7 nucleotides match TRBD1. V lost 1 base and J lost 7; bases outside the gene matches: 3. The CDR3 is 14 amino acids. Germline V lookup: CDR1 LGHNA, CDR2 YSLEER.

The chain joins TRBV5-1 to TRBJ1-1; tentative D call: TRBD1 (5 bases). V shed 6 bases and J shed 1 base, with 10 bases lying between them. Germline V gives CDR1 SGHRS, CDR2 YFSETQ. The CDR3 length is 13 residues. The CDR3 bases are TGCGCCAGCAAATTAGGGGAGAACACTGAAGCTTTCTTT. It translates to CASKLGENTEAFF.

The chain joins TRBV30 to TRBJ1-1; unclear D gene. The CDR3 covers 14 residues. V was cut by 5 bases and J by 0 bases, with 13 bases left in between. In germline, CDR1 is GTSNPN, CDR2 SVGIG (reference sequence). Here the CDR3 DNA reads TGTGCCTGGGCGACGCGGGTAGTGAACACTGAAGCTTTCTTT. This codes for CAWATRVVNTEAFF.

This clone showed up just once. The chain uses TRBV12-3 or TRBV12-4 and TRBJ1-2, with D maybe TRBD1 (6 bases). V lost 7 bases and J 5 bases, leaving 14 bases between the germline ends. The CDR3 contains 13 residues. DNA of the CDR3: TGTGCCAGCAACTCCGGGACATGGTATGGCTACACCTTC. It specifies CASNSGTWYGYTF.

The rearrangement joins TRBV7-2 to TRBJ1-1; D is uncertain. V was cut by 5 bases and J by 14 bases, with 21 bases left in between. CDR1 is SGHTA, CDR2 FQGNSA, per germline. The CDR3 consists of 13 residues. CDR3 DNA: TGTGCCAGCAGCCCGAGGCCCCGTGGGAGTAACTTCTTT. Translated, it gives CASSPRPRGSNFF.

In this sample, this clone turned up once. DNA for the CDR3: TGTGCCAGCAGCGAGATAGCCAAAAACATTCAGTACTTC. It yields the protein CASSEIAKNIQYF. The chain has TRBV5-6 and TRBJ2-4; D remains ambiguous. Germline CDR1 SGHDT, CDR2 YYEEEE. The CDR3 has 13 residues. V was pared by 4 bases and J by 0 bases, with 5 bases between.

CDR3 protein: CASSRQGAWDGYTF. The CDR3, as DNA: TGTGCCAGCAGCCGACAGGGGGCGTGGGATGGCTACACCTTC. V gene TRBV3-1 (or the pseudogene TRBV3-2) combines with J gene TRBJ1-2; 10 positions match TRBD1. CDR1 is LGHDT and CDR2 is YNNKEL in the germline V gene (reference sequence). The length of the CDR3 is 14 residues. J gave up 6 bases and V 4 bases, and 5 bases lay outside the gene matches.

The chain joins TRBV2 to TRBJ2-7; D is unclear. V was cut by 10 bases and J by 5 bases, with 18 bases left in between. Germline assignment: CDR1 SNHLY and CDR2 FYNNEI. The CDR3 length is 13 residues. Written as DNA, the CDR3 is TGTGCCACGCACCTCACCTTCACGGACGAGCAGTACTTC. This translates into CATHLTFTDEQYF.